What follows are 24 T cell receptor beta chains derived from one specimen sequenced in a study of OX40 agonist ivuxolimab in advanced cancers. Only in-frame clones appear in the TCRdb table, and some are missing; sequencing was by immunoSEQ multiplex PCR. The profile covers around 100,000 clones, with 75% to 90% appearing a single time and about 0.17% taken by the ten largest. This sample comprised CD4+ or CD8+ T cells sorted from blood, obtained in a trial of the OX40 agonist ivuxolimab. The receptors were sampled from an adult with an advanced solid tumor such as melanoma, head and neck, liver or kidney cancer.

V and J are TRBV6-5 and TRBJ2-2; D remains unclear. Germline lookup yields CDR1 MNHEY and CDR2 SVGAGI. Deletions cut 6 bases from V and 3 bases from J, with 8 bases between. The CDR3 has 13 residues. CDR3 region: CASRPTYTGELFF. As DNA, the CDR3 is TGTGCCAGCAGGCCAACTTACACCGGGGAGCTGTTTTTT.

This clone was found a few times. J is TRBJ2-2 and V is TRBV7-3; 7 nucleotides agree with TRBD1. The CDR3 covers 19 residues. V trimming: 4 bases; J trimming: 1 base; junction bases outside the gene matches: 15. Germline CDR1 is SGHTA and CDR2 is FQGTGA. Written as DNA, the CDR3 is TGTGCCAGCAGCTCCTTCGGGTGGACAGGACCTAAGAACACCGGGGAGCTGTTTTTT. This sequence encodes CASSSFGWTGPKNTGELFF.

Only one count was recorded for this clone. This chain connects TRBV5-1 to TRBJ2-3, with 8 bases identical to TRBD2. The junction had 8 bases not matched to a gene; V was cut back by 0 bases and J by 5 bases. The CDR3 is 16 amino acids. The germline gives CDR1 SGHRS, CDR2 YFSETQ. The chain's CDR3 is CASSLGRAGGGDTQYF. In DNA form, the CDR3 reads TGCGCCAGCAGCTTGGGAAGGGCGGGAGGAGGAGATACGCAGTATTTT.

This clone occurred a few times. This chain uses TRBV10-3 with TRBJ1-1, with D unclear. The germline CDR1 and CDR2 sequences are ENHRY and SYGVKD. This CDR3 has 13 residues. V lost 0 bases and J 5 bases, leaving 7 bases between the germline ends. The CDR3, as DNA: TGTGCCATCAGTGAGTCGTCCTGGACTGAAGCTTTCTTT. This sequence encodes CAISESSWTEAFF.

The chain recombines TRBV5-1 with TRBJ2-4; 14 bases fit TRBD2. This CDR3 region has 18 residues. Germline assignment: CDR1 SGHRS and CDR2 YFSETQ. V trimming: 4 bases; J trimming: 1 base; junction bases outside the gene matches: 7. CDR3 nucleotide sequence: TGCGCCAGCAGCCCTAGACTAGCGGGAGGGCCGGCCAAAAACATTCAGTACTTC. It yields the protein CASSPRLAGGPAKNIQYF.

The chain is built from TRBV7-3 and TRBJ2-5, with 9 nucleotides matching TRBD2. V shed 2 bases and J 4 bases; nucleotides not matched to a gene: 5. The length of the CDR3 is 15 residues. Germline V gene sequence: CDR1 SGHTA, CDR2 FQGTGA. In DNA, the CDR3 is TGTGCCAGCAGCTTACAGCGGGGGGCCGGAGAGACCCAGTACTTC. Protein sequence: CASSLQRGAGETQYF. Together with reference TRBV7-3 and TRBJ2-5, the CDR3 gives the full variable domain: GAGVSQTPSNKVTEKGKYVELRCDPISGHTALYWYRQSLGQGPEFLIYFQGTGAADDSGLPNDRFFAVRPEGSVSTLKIQRTERGDSAVYLCASSLQRGAGETQYFGPGTRLLVL.

The genes are TRBV30 and TRBJ2-7; possible D gene TRBD1, 5 bases. There are 15 residues in the CDR3. V was trimmed by 0 bases and J by 2 bases, leaving 14 bases between them. Germline V gives CDR1 GTSNPN, CDR2 SVGIG (reference sequence). DNA of the CDR3: TGTGCCTGGAGTGTAATGGCAGGGTTGCCCTACGAGCAGTACTTC. Protein sequence: CAWSVMAGLPYEQYF.

The chain links TRBV6-5 to TRBJ2-1, with 13 bases aligning to TRBD2. The CDR3 runs to 15 residues. The V segment lost 6 bases and the J segment 4 bases; nucleotides outside the gene matches: 3. Germline CDR1 MNHEY, CDR2 SVGAGI. This CDR3 is CASSPGLAGYNEQFF. The CDR3 DNA sequence: TGTGCCAGCAGCCCGGGACTAGCGGGGTACAATGAGCAGTTCTTC.

V usage is TRBV5-1 and J usage is TRBJ2-3, with D tentatively TRBD1 or TRBD2 (6 bases each). The CDR3 covers 15 residues. Germline CDR1 SGHRS, CDR2 YFSETQ. Between the trimmed V and J ends, which lost 3 bases and 3 bases, there was a span of 14 bases. The CDR3: CASSWLGGHTDTQYF. CDR3 DNA: TGCGCCAGCAGCTGGCTTGGGGGGCATACAGATACGCAGTATTTT.

The V gene is TRBV7-6, the J gene TRBJ2-7; a weak D match, TRBD2 (5 bases). CDR1 is SGHVS and CDR2 is FNYEAQ in the germline V gene. This CDR3 comprises 14 residues. Deletions cut 0 bases from V and 1 base from J, with 7 bases between. CDR3: CASSLAAASYEQYF. In DNA, the CDR3 is TGTGCCAGCAGCTTAGCAGCGGCATCCTACGAGCAGTACTTC.

The rearrangement uses TRBV6-6 and TRBJ1-1; D unclear. CDR1 MNHNY and CDR2 SVGAGI come from the germline V gene (reference sequence). The length of the CDR3 is 13 residues. V gave up 6 bases and J gave up 1 base, with 9 bases separating them. This CDR3 reads CASSYKGNTEAFF. The CDR3 nucleotides read TGTGCCAGCAGCTACAAGGGGAACACTGAAGCTTTCTTT.

This sequence joins TRBV19 and TRBJ2-7, with TRBD1 identical over 7 bases. V lost 5 bases, J lost 7 bases, and 11 bases stayed unmatched. The CDR3 totals 14 residues. The germline V gene has CDR1 LNHDA and CDR2 SQIVND (reference sequence). The CDR3 coding sequence is TGTGCCAGTAGTCAGACAGGGCTGTCGGGGGAGCAGTACTTC. Its translation: CASSQTGLSGEQYF.

The chain uses TRBV30 and TRBJ1-4; TRBD1 aligns across 10 bases. V lost 2 bases to trimming and J lost 6 bases; unmatched junction nucleotides: 6. Germline CDR1 is GTSNPN and CDR2 is SVGIG (reference sequence). CDR3 length equals 15 residues. The CDR3 nucleotides are TGTGCCTGGAGTAGAGGACAGGGGGTTTATGAAAAACTGTTTTTT. It specifies CAWSRGQGVYEKLFF. Using reference TRBV30 and TRBJ1-4 for the parts outside the CDR3, the full variable domain is SQTIHQWPATLVQPVGSPLSLECTVEGTSNPNLYWYRQAAGRGLQLLFYSVGIGQISSEVPQNLSASRPQDRQFILSSKKLLLSDSGFYLCAWSRGQGVYEKLFFGSGTQLSVL.

This sequence joins TRBV29-1 and TRBJ1-1; TRBD1 is a possible D gene (6 bases). The CDR3 is 13 amino acids. Per germline, CDR1 SQVTM and CDR2 ANQGSEA. V lost 7 bases to trimming and J lost 4 bases, with 16 bases between them. CDR3 loop: CSEDSGVGTEAFF. CDR3 in DNA: TGCAGCGAGGACTCAGGGGTCGGCACTGAAGCTTTCTTT.

The rearrangement joins TRBV30 to TRBJ2-3, with no clear D. The CDR3 extends over 13 amino acids. Germline CDR1 and CDR2: GTSNPN and SVGIG (reference sequence). Trimming took 0 bases from V and 4 from J, leaving 8 bases between them. As DNA, the CDR3 is TGTGCCTGGAGTGTACTCAACGCAGATACGCAGTATTTT. Translated, it gives CAWSVLNADTQYF.

The rearrangement joins TRBV30 to TRBJ1-3; D uncertain. Germline V CDR1 and CDR2: GTSNPN, SVGIG (reference sequence). With 0 bases removed from V and 4 bases from J, the gap between germline ends came to 13 bases. The CDR3 has 15 amino acids. DNA for the CDR3: TGTGCCTGGAGTGTAAGGGAGGATTTCGGAAACACCATATATTTT. Encoded protein: CAWSVREDFGNTIYF.

V usage is TRBV5-6 and J usage is TRBJ1-1, with D uncertain. The germline CDR1 and CDR2 sequences are SGHDT and YYEEEE. This CDR3 contains 15 residues. Trimming removed 2 bases at V and 5 bases at J, with 16 bases between. The CDR3 coding sequence is TGTGCCAGCAGCTTATCTCCAGGTACGAGGACTGAAGCTTTCTTT. This encodes CASSLSPGTRTEAFF.

V is TRBV6-1 and J is TRBJ2-2; 11 positions match TRBD2. The V segment lost 7 bases and the J segment 1 base; nucleotides outside the gene matches: 2. The CDR3 contains 15 residues. CDR1 and CDR2 from the germline V gene are MNHNS and SASEGT. The CDR3 reads CASIGLAGNTGELFF. The CDR3 DNA sequence: TGTGCCAGCATTGGACTAGCGGGGAACACCGGGGAGCTGTTTTTT.

The V gene is TRBV6-5, the J gene TRBJ2-2; 7 bases agree with TRBD1. Trimming removed 6 bases from V and 1 base from J; junction bases left unmatched: 2. This CDR3 spans 14 amino acids. Per germline, CDR1 MNHEY and CDR2 SVGAGI. This chain's CDR3 is CASSRTGNTGELFF. CDR3 sequence (DNA): TGTGCCAGCAGCCGGACAGGGAACACCGGGGAGCTGTTTTTT.

The V gene is TRBV11-2, the J gene TRBJ1-1; maybe TRBD1 (5 bases). Germline CDR1 reads SGHAT; CDR2 reads FQNNGV. CDR3 length: 14 residues. Trimming took off 5 bases at V and 1 base at J, with 11 bases between the two ends. The CDR3 bases are TGTGCCAGCAGCCCAACAGGAGGGAACACTGAAGCTTTCTTT. This gives the protein CASSPTGGNTEAFF.

The J gene is TRBJ2-7, the V gene TRBV10-1; 7 bases agree with TRBD1. CDR1 is WNHNN, CDR2 SYGVQD, per germline (reference sequence). Germline trimming cut 2 bases from V and 6 bases from J; bases unmatched to any gene: 4. CDR3 length: 13 amino acids. The CDR3 coding sequence is TGCGCCAGCAGTGAGAATCAGGGGGTCGAGCAGTACTTC. It specifies CASSENQGVEQYF.

The chain joins TRBV5-1 to TRBJ1-6; TRBD1 matches at 8 bases. Trimming cost V 0 bases and J 9 bases; bases outside gene matches: 5. The CDR3 runs 15 residues. Per the germline V gene, CDR1 is SGHRS and CDR2 is YFSETQ. The CDR3 here is CASSLGQTGVSPLHF. CDR3 DNA: TGCGCCAGCAGCTTGGGACAGACAGGGGTTTCACCCCTCCACTTT.

The gene calls are TRBV7-2 and TRBJ1-5; tentative D call: TRBD1 (5 bases). Germline assignment: CDR1 SGHTA and CDR2 FQGNSA. The length of the CDR3 is 14 residues. Trimming took off 2 bases at V and 3 bases at J, with 8 bases between the two ends. The CDR3 reads CASSLSGINQPQHF. The CDR3 nucleotides read TGTGCCAGCAGCTTATCAGGGATCAATCAGCCCCAGCATTTT.

V and J are TRBV30 and TRBJ1-3, with 9 bases lining up with TRBD1. The V segment lost 2 bases and the J segment 4 bases; nucleotides outside the gene matches: 3. This CDR3 spans 14 amino acids. From germline, CDR1 is GTSNPN and CDR2 SVGIG (reference sequence). CDR3 DNA sequence: TGTGCCTGGAGTTCAGGACAGGGGGGAAACACCATATATTTT. It specifies CAWSSGQGGNTIYF.